This T cell receptor (beta chain) was captured by sequencing in a study of T cell responses to AZD1222 COVID-19 vaccine. Only in-frame clones appear in the TCRdb table, and some are missing; sequencing was by immunoSEQ multiplex PCR. The sample consists of approximately 60,000 clones, over 70% of them appearing once. V lost 2 bases, J lost 6 bases, and 7 bases lay in between. The CDR3 length is 12 residues. Germline assignment: CDR1 MDHEN and CDR2 SYDVKM. The study's findings and limits: Every sample of the repertoires postdated the peak T cell response.

This clone was found a few times. Its antigen is unknown. The J gene is TRBJ1-2, the V gene TRBV28; no definite D call. The specimen comprised peripheral blood, sampled on day 0 of AZD1222 vaccination. The source is an adult in good health. The chain's CDR3 is CASSLGDHGYTF. CDR3 bases: TGTGCCAGCAGTTTAGGCGATCATGGCTACACCTTC.